This T cell receptor (beta chain) was identified during a study of T cells in Graves' hyperthyroidism and ophthalmopathy. Whole-study context: Peripheral blood was collected at initial diagnosis, before any treatment. Overall study results and limits: For ophthalmopathy, model prediction preceded onset by a median about 6.2 months.

RNA transcripts gave rise to amplified TCR beta CDR3 regions. A set of HTBI primers served as the primers for a first-round RT-PCR of the TCR CDR3. TCRdb re-derived calls from the multiplex PCR reads in MiXCR, one entry per CDR3 protein. The table has about 300,000 distinct CDR3 sequences, 15% to 20% seen once. Every diagnosis used clinical symptoms, serum thyroxine and TRAb, thyroid ultrasound and orbital computed tomography. Trimming cost V 1 base and J 4 bases, with 11 bases left between them. Germline CDR1 reads SNHLY; CDR2 reads FYNNEI. The length of the CDR3 is 15 residues. This clonotype was observed a handful of times. Its antigen is unidentified.

This chain joins TRBV2 and TRBJ1-5, with D possibly being TRBD1 (6 bases). Sequenced sample: blood. This sequence was found in a man aged 45-65 years with Graves' ophthalmopathy. DNA of the CDR3: TGTGCCAGCAGTGAAGAGGGGACAAATAATCAGCCCCAGCATTTT. Translation: CASSEEGTNNQPQHF. Drawing the rest from reference TRBV2 and TRBJ1-5, the complete variable domain is EPEVTQTPSHQVTQMGQEVILRCVPISNHLYFYWYRQILGQKVEFLVSFYNNEISEKSEIFDDQFSVERPDGSNFTLKIRSTKLEDSAMYFCASSEEGTNNQPQHFGDGTRLSIL.